This T cell receptor (beta chain) was sequenced during a study of monozygotic twins with inflammatory bowel disease. Eight separate reactions per sample yielded the cDNA. The template-switching step introduced UMIs that carried a 6-nucleotide sample barcode. For each CDR3 protein, TCRdb gives one entry from its re-call of the 5' RACE reads, without DNA. This sample's table reports some 89,000 distinct CDR3 sequences. This CDR3 spans 13 amino acids. Germline V lookup: CDR1 DFQATT, CDR2 SNEGSKA (reference sequence). The chain couples TRBV20-1 to TRBJ2-2; no DNA is available, so the TRBD1 call from TCRdb remains unchecked. The sample taken for sequencing was blood. The sequence was collected from a human donor with ulcerative colitis or Crohn's disease, or a healthy co-twin of an affected twin (not recorded which). The CDR3 spells CSAIRGDTGELFF.